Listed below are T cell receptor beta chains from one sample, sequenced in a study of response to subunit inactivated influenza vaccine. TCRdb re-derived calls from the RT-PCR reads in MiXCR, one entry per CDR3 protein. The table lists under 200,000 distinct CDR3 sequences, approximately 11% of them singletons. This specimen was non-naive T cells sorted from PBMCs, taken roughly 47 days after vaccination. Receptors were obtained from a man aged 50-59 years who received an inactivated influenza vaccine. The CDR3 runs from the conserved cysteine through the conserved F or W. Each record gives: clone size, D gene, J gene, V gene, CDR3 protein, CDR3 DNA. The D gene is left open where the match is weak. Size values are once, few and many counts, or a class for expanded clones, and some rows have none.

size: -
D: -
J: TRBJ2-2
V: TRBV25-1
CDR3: CASSVNIGELFF
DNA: TGTGCCAGCAGTGTTAATATCGGGGAGCTGTTTTTT

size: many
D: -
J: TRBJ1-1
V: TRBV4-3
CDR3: CASSSDSTEAFF
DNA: TGCGCCAGCTCGTCGGACAGCACTGAAGCTTTCTTT

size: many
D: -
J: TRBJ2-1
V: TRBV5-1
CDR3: CASSLTAGTPNAHEQFF
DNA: TGCGCCAGCAGCTTGACCGCGGGGACTCCAAATGCCCATGAGCAGTTCTTC

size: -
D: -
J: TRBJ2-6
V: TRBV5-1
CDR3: CASSLAWQGGLGANVLTF
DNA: TGCGCCAGCAGCTTGGCATGGCAGGGCGGGCTTGGGGCCAACGTCCTGACTTTC

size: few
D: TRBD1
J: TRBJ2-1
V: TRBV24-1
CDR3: CATSARDRVYNEQFF
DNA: TGTGCCACCAGCGCTCGGGACAGGGTTTACAATGAGCAGTTCTTC

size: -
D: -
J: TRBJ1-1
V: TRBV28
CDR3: CATMIKRRGGEAFF
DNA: TGTGCCACCATGATCAAAAGAAGGGGGGGGGAAGCTTTCTTT

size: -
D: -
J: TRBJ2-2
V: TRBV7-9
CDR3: CASSSRDRNTGELFF
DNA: TGTGCCAGCAGCTCAAGAGACAGAAACACCGGGGAGCTGTTTTTT

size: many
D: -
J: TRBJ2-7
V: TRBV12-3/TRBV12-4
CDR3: CASSLAAMEGEQYF
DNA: TGTGCCAGCAGTTTGGCGGCTATGGAGGGGGAGCAGTACTTC

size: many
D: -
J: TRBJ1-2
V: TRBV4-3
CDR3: CASSQEPGAGYTF
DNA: TGCGCCAGCAGCCAAGAGCCAGGGGCGGGCTACACCTTC

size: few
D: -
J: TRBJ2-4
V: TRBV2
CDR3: CASSDPYSVQKNIQYF
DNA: TGTGCCAGCAGTGACCCTTATAGCGTGCAGAAAAACATTCAGTACTTC

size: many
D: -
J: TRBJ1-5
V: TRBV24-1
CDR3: CATSDLWSNQPQHF
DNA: TGTGCCACCAGTGATTTGTGGAGCAATCAGCCCCAGCATTTT

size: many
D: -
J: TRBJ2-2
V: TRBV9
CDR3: CASSVEESDTGELFF
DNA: TGTGCCAGCAGCGTAGAGGAATCCGACACCGGGGAGCTGTTTTTT

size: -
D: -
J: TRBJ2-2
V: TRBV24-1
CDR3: CATTGAASTGELFF
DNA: TGTGCCACCACTGGGGCCGCGAGCACCGGGGAGCTGTTTTTT

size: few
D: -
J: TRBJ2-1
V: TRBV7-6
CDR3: CASSLVRYEQFF
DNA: TGTGCCAGCAGCTTAGTTCGCTATGAGCAGTTCTTC

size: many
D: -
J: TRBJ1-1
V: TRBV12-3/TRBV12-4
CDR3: CASSGPAVRAFF
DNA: TGTGCCAGCAGTGGGCCAGCGGTCCGGGCTTTCTTT

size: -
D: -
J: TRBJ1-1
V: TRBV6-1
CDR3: CASREGGNTEAFF
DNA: TGTGCCAGCAGGGAGGGAGGGAACACTGAAGCTTTCTTT

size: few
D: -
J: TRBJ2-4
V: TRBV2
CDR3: CASSVSRKNIQYF
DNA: TGTGCCAGCAGTGTTAGTAGGAAAAACATTCAGTACTTC

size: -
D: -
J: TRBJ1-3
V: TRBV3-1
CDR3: CASSQVTGPYSGNTIYF
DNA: TGTGCCAGCAGCCAAGTCACCGGGCCATACTCTGGAAACACCATATATTTT

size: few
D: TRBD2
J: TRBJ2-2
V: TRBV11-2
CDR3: CASSLGQGRTSGGPGELFF
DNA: TGTGCCAGCAGCTTAGGTCAGGGGAGGACTAGCGGGGGCCCCGGGGAGCTGTTTTTT

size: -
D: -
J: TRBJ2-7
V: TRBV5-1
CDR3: CASSLGHLSYEQYF
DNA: TGCGCCAGCAGCTTGGGGCACCTCTCCTACGAGCAGTACTTC

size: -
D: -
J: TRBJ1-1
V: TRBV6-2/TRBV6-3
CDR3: CASSTGGHTEAFF
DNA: TGTGCCAGCAGCACGGGGGGTCACACTGAAGCTTTCTTT

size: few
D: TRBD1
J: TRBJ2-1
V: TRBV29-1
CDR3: CSVDRPGGSYNEQFF
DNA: TGCAGCGTTGACCGCCCAGGGGGCTCCTACAATGAGCAGTTCTTC

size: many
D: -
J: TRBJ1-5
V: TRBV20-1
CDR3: CSATGDNQPQHF
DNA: TGCAGTGCTACAGGGGACAATCAGCCCCAGCATTTT

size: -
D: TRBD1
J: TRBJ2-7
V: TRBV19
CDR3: CASGSGQGVYEQYF
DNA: TGTGCCAGTGGCTCGGGACAGGGGGTCTACGAGCAGTACTTC

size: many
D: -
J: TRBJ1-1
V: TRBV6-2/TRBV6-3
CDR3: CASSYLPVGMNTEAFF
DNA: TGTGCCAGCAGTTACCTCCCCGTAGGGATGAACACTGAAGCTTTCTTT

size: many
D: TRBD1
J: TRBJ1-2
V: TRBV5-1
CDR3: CASSRGDSNYGYTF
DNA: TGCGCCAGCAGCCGCGGGGACAGCAACTATGGCTACACCTTC

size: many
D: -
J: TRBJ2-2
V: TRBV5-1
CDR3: CASSLDWGLNTGELFF
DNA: TGCGCCAGCAGCTTGGATTGGGGCCTGAACACCGGGGAGCTGTTTTTT

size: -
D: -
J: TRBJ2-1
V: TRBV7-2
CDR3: CASSFAQGVNEQFF
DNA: TGTGCCAGCAGCTTCGCCCAGGGAGTCAATGAGCAGTTCTTC

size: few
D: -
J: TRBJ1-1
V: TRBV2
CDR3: CASTQELNTEAFF
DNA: TGTGCCAGCACGCAGGAATTGAACACTGAAGCTTTCTTT

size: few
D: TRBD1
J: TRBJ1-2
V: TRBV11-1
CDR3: CASSSARDRANYGYTF
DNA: TGTGCCAGCAGCTCTGCCCGGGACAGGGCCAACTATGGCTACACCTTC

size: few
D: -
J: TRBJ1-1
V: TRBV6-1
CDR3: CASSEVQSTEAFF
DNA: TGTGCCAGCAGTGAGGTACAAAGCACTGAAGCTTTCTTT

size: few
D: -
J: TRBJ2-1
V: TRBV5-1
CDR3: CASSLGRTSSYNEQFF
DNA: TGCGCCAGCAGCTTGGGTAGGACCAGCTCCTACAATGAGCAGTTCTTC

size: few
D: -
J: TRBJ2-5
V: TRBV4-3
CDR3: CASSRISGREKETQYF
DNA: TGCGCCAGCAGCCGTATCTCAGGACGGGAAAAGGAGACCCAGTACTTC

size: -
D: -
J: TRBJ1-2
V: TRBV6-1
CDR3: CASRKTGSGGDYGYTF
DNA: TGTGCCAGCAGAAAAACGGGATCCGGGGGTGACTATGGCTACACCTTC

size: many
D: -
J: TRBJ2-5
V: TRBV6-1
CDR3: CASSEARGFGSGLYF
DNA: TGTGCCAGCAGTGAAGCAAGGGGTTTCGGGTCGGGGCTATACTTC

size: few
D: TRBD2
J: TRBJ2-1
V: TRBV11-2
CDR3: CASSSTLAGGHNEQFF
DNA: TGTGCCAGCAGCTCGACACTAGCGGGGGGGCACAATGAGCAGTTCTTC

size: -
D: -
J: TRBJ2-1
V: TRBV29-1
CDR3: CSVATFNEQFF
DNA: TGCAGCGTTGCTACCTTTAATGAGCAGTTCTTC

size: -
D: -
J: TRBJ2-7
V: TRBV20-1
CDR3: CNQHEQYF
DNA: TGCAACCAACACGAGCAGTACTTC

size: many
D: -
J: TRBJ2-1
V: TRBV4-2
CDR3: CASSRLEPKSSYNEQFF
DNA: TGTGCCAGCAGCAGATTGGAGCCGAAGAGCTCCTACAATGAGCAGTTCTTC

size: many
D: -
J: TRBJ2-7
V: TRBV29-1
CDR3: CSARDGPYEQYF
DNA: TGCAGCGCCAGGGACGGACCCTACGAGCAGTACTTC

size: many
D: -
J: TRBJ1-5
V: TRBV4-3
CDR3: CASSSHLSEPQHF
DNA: TGCGCCAGCAGCTCACATTTGTCGGAGCCCCAGCATTTT

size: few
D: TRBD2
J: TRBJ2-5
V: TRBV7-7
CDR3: CASSLVAGGNQETQYF
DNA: TGTGCTAGCAGCTTAGTGGCGGGGGGCAATCAAGAGACCCAGTACTTC

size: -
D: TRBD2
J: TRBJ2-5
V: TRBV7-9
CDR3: CASSGRAGESETQYF
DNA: TGTGCCAGCAGCGGACGAGCGGGAGAATCTGAGACCCAGTACTTC

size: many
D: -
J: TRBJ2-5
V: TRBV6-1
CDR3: CASSESPGRTTQYF
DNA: TGTGCCAGCAGTGAATCGCCTGGAAGGACGACCCAGTACTTC

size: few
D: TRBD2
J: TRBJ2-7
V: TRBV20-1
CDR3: CSASGGSGDAYEQYF
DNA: TGCAGTGCTAGTGGGGGTAGCGGGGACGCCTACGAGCAGTACTTC

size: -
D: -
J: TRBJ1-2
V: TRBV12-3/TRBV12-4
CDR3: CASSATWGYTF
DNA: TGTGCCAGCAGTGCCACTTGGGGCTACACCTTC

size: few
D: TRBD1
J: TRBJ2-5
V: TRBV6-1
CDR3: CASSRGQATQETQYF
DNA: TGTGCCAGCAGCCGAGGACAGGCGACCCAAGAGACCCAGTACTTC

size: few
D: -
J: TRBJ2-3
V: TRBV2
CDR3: CASRQERGTDTQYF
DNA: TGTGCCAGCAGACAGGAGAGGGGCACAGATACGCAGTATTTT

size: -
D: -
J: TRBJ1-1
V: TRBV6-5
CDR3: CASSYSVGVKAFF
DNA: TGTGCCAGCAGTTACTCGGTCGGGGTAAAAGCTTTCTTT

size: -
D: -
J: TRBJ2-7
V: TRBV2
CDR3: CASSEAGGNEQYF
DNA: TGTGCCAGCAGTGAAGCTGGCGGGAACGAGCAGTACTTC

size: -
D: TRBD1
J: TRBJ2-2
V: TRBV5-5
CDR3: CASSLQGASGELFF
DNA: TGTGCCAGCAGCCTACAGGGGGCTAGCGGGGAGCTGTTTTTT

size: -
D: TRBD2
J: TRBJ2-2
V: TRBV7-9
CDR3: CASSHGLAGETGELFF
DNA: TGTGCCAGCAGCCACGGACTAGCGGGAGAGACCGGGGAGCTGTTTTTT

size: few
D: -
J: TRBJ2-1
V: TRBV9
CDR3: CASSVAGSNEQFF
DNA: TGTGCCAGCAGCGTAGCGGGGAGCAATGAGCAGTTCTTC